This T cell receptor beta chain was documented in a study of blood T cell repertoires in COVID-19. Study-wide background: Collection of acute and convalescent COVID-19 samples took place in the United States, Italy and Spain. PBMCs, B-cell-depleted T cells, or T cells were the source of the cDNA or gDNA that made up the material.

As originally analysed: Amplified reference gene primers provided the basis for estimating nucleated cell counts. Generated by immunoSEQ multiplex PCR, the TCRdb table keeps only in-frame clones and is missing some. Clone size and the V and J calls come from that table; the DNA yielded D and trimming. Of about 260,000 clones listed, approximately 84% are singletons. Trimming cost V 4 bases and J 7 bases; bases outside gene matches: 9. There are 15 residues in the CDR3. Germline V gene lookup returns CDR1 SGDLS and CDR2 YYNGEE. This receptor was obtained from a woman of 80 years or more with acute or convalescent COVID-19. This chain joins TRBV9 and TRBJ1-4, with 8 positions matching TRBD1. The sequencing sample was made of peripheral blood. The CDR3 DNA sequence: TGTGCCAGCAGCTCCGGGACAGGCGTGGTTGAAAAACTGTTTTTT. Amino acid sequence: CASSSGTGVVEKLFF. The full variable domain, rest sourced from reference TRBV9 and TRBJ1-4, is DSGVTQTPKHLITATGQRVTLRCSPRSGDLSVYWYQQSLDQGLQFLIQYYNGEERAKGNILERFSAQQFPDLHSELNLSSLELGDSALYFCASSSGTGVVEKLFFGSGTQLSVL.